This TCR beta chain was captured by sequencing in a study of shared clonotypes between healthy human individuals. The repertoire was sequenced with immunoSEQ multiplex PCR; TCRdb's copy has only in-frame clones and lacks some. The repertoire holds a few million clones, with around 92% as singletons. CDR1 and CDR2 from the germline V gene are LNHDA and SQIVND (reference sequence). V gave up 4 bases and J gave up 3 bases, with 4 bases separating them. The CDR3 has 12 residues. This clone was seen more than once but under ten times. Sequencing was performed on naive CD4+ T cells from PBMCs. The subset was: CD45RA+ positively selected. The chain combines TRBV19 with TRBJ1-5; no clear D. This clonotype was obtained from a man aged 18-30 years in good health. Some clones in this sample may be carry-over from other donors' samples. The CDR3 bases are TGTGCCAGTAGTACTTACAATCAGCCCCAGCATTTT. This encodes CASSTYNQPQHF. Complete variable domain (other parts from reference TRBV19 and TRBJ1-5): DGGITQSPKYLFRKEGQNVTLSCEQNLNHDAMYWYRQDPGQGLRLIYYSQIVNDFQKGDIAEGYSVSREKKESFPLTVTSAQKNPTAFYLCASSTYNQPQHFGDGTRLSIL.